What follows are 2 T cell receptor beta chains derived from one specimen sequenced in a study of T cells in Graves' hyperthyroidism and ophthalmopathy (dated by TCRdb to the late 2010s). Library method: multiplex PCR. The sequencer listed for this sample is Illumina HiSeq 2000. The TCR beta CDR3 regions were amplified from RNA transcripts. A first-round RT-PCR of the TCR CDR3 used the HTBI primer set with the Qiagen OneStep RT-PCR kit. The public reads were quality trimmed at Q25 with fastp and then assembled into clones with MiXCR by TCRdb, keeping productive beta chains. For every CDR3 protein sequence, its rows merge into one entry that carries the most common genes and DNA. Here the sample has about 360,000 distinct CDR3 sequences; 20% to 25% occur a single time. The ten largest clonotypes hold 70% to 75% of the sample. Source material: blood. These TCRs come from a man aged 45-60 years with Graves' hyperthyroidism.

This clonotype was seen ten or more times. The chain combines TRBV7-2 with TRBJ2-7; 11 bases match TRBD2. Germline CDR1 SGHTA, CDR2 FQGNSA. Germline trimming cut 5 bases from V and 4 bases from J; bases unmatched to any gene: 10. The CDR3 sequence is 16 residues long. CDR3 region: CASSPAGLAGGYEQYF. The CDR3 nucleotides read TGTGCCAGCAGCCCGGCGGGGCTAGCGGGAGGATACGAGCAGTACTTC.

This clonotype was detected ten times or more. This chain connects TRBV7-2 to TRBJ2-1; D ambiguous. Germline assignment: CDR1 SGHTA and CDR2 FQGNSA. Trimming left V 7 bases short and J 7 bases short, with 11 bases between. This CDR3 spans 12 amino acids. CDR3 protein: CASNLGLNEQFF. The DNA for the CDR3 is TGTGCCAGCAACCTAGGGCTAAATGAGCAGTTCTTC.